This is a list of T cell receptor beta chains from one sample in a study of T cells in Graves' hyperthyroidism and ophthalmopathy. TCRdb reprocessed the multiplex PCR reads via MiXCR and lists one record per CDR3 protein. Of fewer than 400,000 distinct CDR3 sequences in the sample, around a sixth were seen once. Sequenced input: blood. The receptors originated from a man younger than 45 with Graves' hyperthyroidism. Each CDR3 is given with its conserved first and last residue.

j_gene: TRBJ2-1
v_gene: TRBV11-2
CDR3aa: CASSSGWGVDEQFF

j_gene: TRBJ2-1
v_gene: TRBV20-1
CDR3aa: CSASLTSGRANEQFF

j_gene: TRBJ2-7
v_gene: TRBV19
CDR3aa: CASSAGASYEQYF

j_gene: TRBJ2-5
v_gene: TRBV28
CDR3aa: CASSLTQYQETQYF

j_gene: TRBJ1-2
v_gene: TRBV12-3/TRBV12-4
CDR3aa: CASSSQSRDIGGYTF

j_gene: TRBJ2-3
v_gene: TRBV19
CDR3aa: CASNLGVFTDTQYF

j_gene: TRBJ1-2
v_gene: TRBV2
CDR3aa: CASSSLTGSYGYTF

j_gene: TRBJ2-2
v_gene: TRBV6-1
CDR3aa: CASSASPPGTSFSGELFF

j_gene: TRBJ2-1
v_gene: TRBV5-1
CDR3aa: CASSYTGTSEFF

j_gene: TRBJ2-7
v_gene: TRBV28
CDR3aa: CASSLLLEADEQYF

j_gene: TRBJ1-5
v_gene: TRBV20-1
CDR3aa: CSAARTESNQPQHF

j_gene: TRBJ2-5
v_gene: TRBV20-1
CDR3aa: CSAREQRQETQYF

j_gene: TRBJ2-1
v_gene: TRBV20-1
CDR3aa: CSASSGVEQFF

j_gene: TRBJ1-5
v_gene: TRBV12-3/TRBV12-4
CDR3aa: CASVVIERNGQPQHF

j_gene: TRBJ2-2
v_gene: TRBV30
CDR3aa: CAWRADWNTGELFF

j_gene: TRBJ2-7
v_gene: TRBV7-6
CDR3aa: CASSVGTSGPYEQYF

j_gene: TRBJ2-5
v_gene: TRBV2
CDR3aa: CASSSTGGETQYF

j_gene: TRBJ1-1
v_gene: TRBV5-1
CDR3aa: CASSRSLGDTEAFF

j_gene: TRBJ2-1
v_gene: TRBV24-1
CDR3aa: CATSGGLAGVDEQFF

j_gene: TRBJ2-7
v_gene: TRBV11-1
CDR3aa: CASSLVGGQYYEQYF

j_gene: TRBJ1-1
v_gene: TRBV5-5
CDR3aa: CASSLLGTGGTEAFF

j_gene: TRBJ2-1
v_gene: TRBV7-2
CDR3aa: CASSLYSSDDEQFF

j_gene: TRBJ1-2
v_gene: TRBV18
CDR3aa: CASSPREFDYGYTF

j_gene: TRBJ1-4
v_gene: TRBV27
CDR3aa: CASSFLGQGLNEKLFF

j_gene: TRBJ2-2
v_gene: TRBV20-1
CDR3aa: CSARERGLAGAVGELFF

j_gene: TRBJ2-7
v_gene: TRBV5-1
CDR3aa: CASSLGHEYEQYF

j_gene: TRBJ1-1
v_gene: TRBV5-6
CDR3aa: CASSLDPVLKTEAFF

j_gene: TRBJ2-5
v_gene: TRBV5-1
CDR3aa: CASRRTGGQETQYF

j_gene: TRBJ2-4
v_gene: TRBV19
CDR3aa: CAAAARENIQYF

j_gene: TRBJ2-7
v_gene: TRBV19
CDR3aa: CASSSGGIAGSYEQYF

j_gene: TRBJ1-1
v_gene: TRBV5-8
CDR3aa: CASSPGPPEDFF

j_gene: TRBJ1-1
v_gene: TRBV28
CDR3aa: CASSLGGPNTEAFF

j_gene: TRBJ1-2
v_gene: TRBV30
CDR3aa: CAWQGLSEGYTF

j_gene: TRBJ2-1
v_gene: TRBV5-1
CDR3aa: CASSWGGGLAAFNNEQFF

j_gene: TRBJ1-2
v_gene: TRBV24-1
CDR3aa: CATSEPDRADGYTF

j_gene: TRBJ2-1
v_gene: TRBV5-1
CDR3aa: CASSPGTSREQFF

j_gene: TRBJ2-3
v_gene: TRBV7-3
CDR3aa: CASSLFSGSSTDTQYF

j_gene: TRBJ1-1
v_gene: TRBV15
CDR3aa: CATSRDLYGTFAFF